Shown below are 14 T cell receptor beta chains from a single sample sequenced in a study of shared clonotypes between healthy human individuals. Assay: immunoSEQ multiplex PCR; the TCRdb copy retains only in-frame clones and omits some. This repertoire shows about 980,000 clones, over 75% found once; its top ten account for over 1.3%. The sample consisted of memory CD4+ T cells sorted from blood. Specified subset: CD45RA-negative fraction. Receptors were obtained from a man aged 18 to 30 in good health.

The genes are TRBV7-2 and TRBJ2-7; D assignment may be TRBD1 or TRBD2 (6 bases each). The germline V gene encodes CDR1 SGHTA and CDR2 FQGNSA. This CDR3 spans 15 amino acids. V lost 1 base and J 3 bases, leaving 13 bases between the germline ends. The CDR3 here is CASSLGPGAYYEQYF. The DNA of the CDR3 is TGTGCCAGCAGCTTAGGGCCGGGGGCTTACTACGAGCAGTACTTC. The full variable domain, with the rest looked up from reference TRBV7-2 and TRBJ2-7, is GAGVSQSPSNKVTEKGKDVELRCDPISGHTALYWYRQSLGQGLEFLIYFQGNSAPDKSGLPSDRFSAERTGGSVSTLTIQRTQQEDSAVYLCASSLGPGAYYEQYFGPGTRLTVT.

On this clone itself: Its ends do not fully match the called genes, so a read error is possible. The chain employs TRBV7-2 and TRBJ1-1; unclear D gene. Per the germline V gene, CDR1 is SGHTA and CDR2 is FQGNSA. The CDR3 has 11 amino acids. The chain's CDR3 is CASSLVGPVWF. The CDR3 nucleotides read TGTGCCAGCAGCTTAGTCGGGCCCGTATGGTTT.

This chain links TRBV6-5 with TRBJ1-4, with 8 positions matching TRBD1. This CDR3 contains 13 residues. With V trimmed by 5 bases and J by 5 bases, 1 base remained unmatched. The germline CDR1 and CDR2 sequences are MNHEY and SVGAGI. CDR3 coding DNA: TGTGCCAGCAGTCGGGACAGGAATGAAAAACTGTTTTTT. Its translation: CASSRDRNEKLFF.

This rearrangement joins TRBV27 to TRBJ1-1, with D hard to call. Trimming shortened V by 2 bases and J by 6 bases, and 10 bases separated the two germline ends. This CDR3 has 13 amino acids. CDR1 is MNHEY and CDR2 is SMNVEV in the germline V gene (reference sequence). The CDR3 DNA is TGTGCCAGCAGTTTAACGAAAGGCGCTGAAGCTTTCTTT. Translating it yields CASSLTKGAEAFF.

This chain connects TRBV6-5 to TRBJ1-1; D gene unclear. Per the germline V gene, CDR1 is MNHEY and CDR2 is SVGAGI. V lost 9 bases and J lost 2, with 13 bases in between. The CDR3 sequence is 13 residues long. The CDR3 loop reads CASRAVRNTEAFF. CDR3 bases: TGTGCCAGTAGGGCCGTCCGCAACACTGAAGCTTTCTTT.

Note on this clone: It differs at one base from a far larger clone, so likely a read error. The CDR3 DNA follows: TGTGCCAGCAGCTCGGGACTAGCGGACACAGATACGCAGTATTTT. Encoded protein: CASSSGLADTDTQYF. This rearrangement joins TRBV7-9 to TRBJ2-3, with 11 positions matching TRBD2. V dropped 4 bases and J dropped 2; count of bases not matched to a gene: 2. CDR3 length: 15 residues. Germline lookup yields CDR1 SEHNR and CDR2 FQNEAQ (reference sequence).

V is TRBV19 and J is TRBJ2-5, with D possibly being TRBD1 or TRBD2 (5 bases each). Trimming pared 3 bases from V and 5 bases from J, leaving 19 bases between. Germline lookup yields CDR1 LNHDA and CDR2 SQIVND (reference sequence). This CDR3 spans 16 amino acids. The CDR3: CASSISPFEGRETQYF. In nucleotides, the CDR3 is TGTGCCAGTAGTATTTCCCCGTTTGAGGGGCGGGAGACCCAGTACTTC.

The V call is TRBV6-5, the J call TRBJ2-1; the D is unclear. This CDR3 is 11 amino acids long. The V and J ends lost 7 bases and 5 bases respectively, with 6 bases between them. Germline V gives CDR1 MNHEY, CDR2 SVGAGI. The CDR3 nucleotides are TGTGCCAGCACTCGGGACAATGAGCAGTTCTTC. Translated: CASTRDNEQFF.

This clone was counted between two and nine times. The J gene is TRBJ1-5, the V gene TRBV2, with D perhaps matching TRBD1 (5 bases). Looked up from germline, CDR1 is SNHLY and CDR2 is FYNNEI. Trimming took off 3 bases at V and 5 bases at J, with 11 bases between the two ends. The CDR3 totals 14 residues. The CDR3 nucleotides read TGTGCCAGCAGTGAGGACGGGGGAGATCAGCCCCAGCATTTT. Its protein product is CASSEDGGDQPQHF.

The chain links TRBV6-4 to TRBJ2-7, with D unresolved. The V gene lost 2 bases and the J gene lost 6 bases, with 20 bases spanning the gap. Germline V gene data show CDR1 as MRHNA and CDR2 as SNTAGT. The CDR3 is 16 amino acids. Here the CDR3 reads CASSDTGTPDFSEQYF. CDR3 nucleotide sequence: TGTGCCAGCAGTGACACCGGCACCCCGGATTTCTCCGAGCAGTACTTC.

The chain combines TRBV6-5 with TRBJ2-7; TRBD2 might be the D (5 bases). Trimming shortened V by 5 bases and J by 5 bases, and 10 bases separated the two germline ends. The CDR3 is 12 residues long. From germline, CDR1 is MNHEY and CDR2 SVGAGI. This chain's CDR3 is CASSDRGHEQYF. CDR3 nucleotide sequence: TGTGCCAGCAGTGACCGGGGTCACGAGCAGTACTTC.

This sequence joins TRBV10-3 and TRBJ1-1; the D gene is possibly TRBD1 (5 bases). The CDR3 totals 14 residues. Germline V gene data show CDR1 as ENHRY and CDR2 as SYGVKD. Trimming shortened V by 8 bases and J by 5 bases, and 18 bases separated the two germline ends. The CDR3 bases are TGTGCCATCTCGATAGCCAGGGTGGGTACTGAAGCTTTCTTT. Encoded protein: CAISIARVGTEAFF.

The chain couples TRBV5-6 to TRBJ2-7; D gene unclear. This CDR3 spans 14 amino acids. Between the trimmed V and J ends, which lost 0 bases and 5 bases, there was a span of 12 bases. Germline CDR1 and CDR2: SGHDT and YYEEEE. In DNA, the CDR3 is TGTGCCAGCAGCTTGGACCCACGGGCGCACGAGCAGTACTTC. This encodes CASSLDPRAHEQYF.

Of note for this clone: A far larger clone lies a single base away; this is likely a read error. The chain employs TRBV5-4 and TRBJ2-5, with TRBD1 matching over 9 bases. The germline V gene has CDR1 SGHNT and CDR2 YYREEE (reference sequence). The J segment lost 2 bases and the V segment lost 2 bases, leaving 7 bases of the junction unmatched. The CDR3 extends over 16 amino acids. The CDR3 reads CASSLPDRGGQETQYF. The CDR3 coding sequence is TGTGCCAGCAGCTTACCGGACAGGGGAGGACAAGAGACCCAGTACTTC.